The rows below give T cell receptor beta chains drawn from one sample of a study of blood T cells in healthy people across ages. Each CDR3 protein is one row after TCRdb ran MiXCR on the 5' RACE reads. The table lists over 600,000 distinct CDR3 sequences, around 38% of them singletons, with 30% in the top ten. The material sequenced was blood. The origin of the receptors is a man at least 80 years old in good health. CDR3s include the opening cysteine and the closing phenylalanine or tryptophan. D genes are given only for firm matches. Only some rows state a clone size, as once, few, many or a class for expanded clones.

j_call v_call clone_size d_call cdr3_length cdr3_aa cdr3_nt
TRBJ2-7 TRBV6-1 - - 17 CASSEVGHPSVYNEQYF TGTGCCAGCAGTGAAGTAGGGCACCCGTCTGTCTACAATGAGCAGTACTTC
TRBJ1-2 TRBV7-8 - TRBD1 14 CASSLTGGKYGYTF TGTGCCAGCAGCTTGACAGGGGGCAAATATGGCTACACCTTC
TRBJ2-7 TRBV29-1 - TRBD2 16 CSARGTSGEASYEQYF TGCAGCGCCCGCGGGACTAGCGGGGAAGCCTCCTACGAGCAGTACTTC
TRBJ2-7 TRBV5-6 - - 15 CASSFVAQNPYEQYF TGTGCCAGCAGCTTCGTTGCCCAGAATCCCTACGAGCAGTACTTC
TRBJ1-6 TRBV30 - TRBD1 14 CAWREGQNKSPLHF TGTGCCTGGAGAGAGGGACAGAATAAGTCACCCCTCCACTTT
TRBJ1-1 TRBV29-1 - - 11 CSVENWTEAFF TGCAGCGTTGAAAACTGGACTGAAGCTTTCTTT
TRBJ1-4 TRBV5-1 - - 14 CASSFGAGCEKLFF TGCGCCAGCAGCTTTGGGGCAGGGTGCGAAAAACTGTTTTTT
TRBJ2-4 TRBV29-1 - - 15 CSATRGYGEYNEQYF TGCAGCGCCACCCGGGGGTACGGTGAATACAATGAGCAGTACTTC
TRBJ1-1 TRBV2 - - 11 CASSVVGLAFF TGTGCCAGCAGTGTAGTCGGTTTGGCTTTCTTT
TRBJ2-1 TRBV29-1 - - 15 CSVPYRGGSYNEQFF TGCAGCGTCCCTTACAGGGGGGGCTCCTACAATGAGCAGTTCTTC
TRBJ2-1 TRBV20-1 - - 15 CSASYRASSYNEQFF TGCAGTGCTAGTTACAGGGCGAGCTCCTACAATGAGCAGTTCTTC
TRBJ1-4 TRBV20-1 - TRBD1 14 CSARMTGSHEKLFF TGCAGTGCTAGGATGACAGGGAGCCATGAAAAACTGTTTTTT
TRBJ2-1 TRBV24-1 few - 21 CATSDAPGALHRGQGYNEQFF TGTGCCACCAGTGATGCCCCCGGCGCCCTTCACAGAGGGCAGGGATACAATGAGCAGTTCTTC
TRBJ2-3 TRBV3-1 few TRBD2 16 CASLGTSGGPTDTQYF TGTGCCAGTCTTGGGACTAGCGGGGGACCCACAGATACGCAGTATTTT
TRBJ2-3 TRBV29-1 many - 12 CSFQRDTDTQYF TGCAGCTTCCAGCGAGACACAGATACGCAGTATTTT
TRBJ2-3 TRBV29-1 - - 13 CSVLGLVTDTQYF TGCAGCGTTCTGGGGCTAGTGACAGATACGCAGTATTTT
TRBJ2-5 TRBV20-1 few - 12 CSARVTGWEQYF TGCAGTGCTAGAGTGACGGGGTGGGAGCAGTACTTC
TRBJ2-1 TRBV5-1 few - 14 CASSRDNSYNEQFF TGCGCCAGCAGCCGGGACAACTCCTACAATGAGCAGTTCTTC
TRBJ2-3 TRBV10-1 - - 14 CASSEGAPTDTQYF TGCGCCAGCAGTGAGGGGGCCCCCACAGATACGCAGTATTTT
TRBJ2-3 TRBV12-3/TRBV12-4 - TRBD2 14 CASSSGGAVDTQYF TGTGCCAGCAGTAGCGGGGGGGCCGTAGATACGCAGTATTTT
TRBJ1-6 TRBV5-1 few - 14 CASSLDTANSPLHF TGCGCCAGCAGCTTGGATACAGCCAATTCACCCCTCCACTTT
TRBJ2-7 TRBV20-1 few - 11 CSPLTTYEQYF TGCAGCCCACTGACTACCTACGAGCAGTACTTC
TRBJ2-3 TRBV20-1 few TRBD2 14 CSEAKREGTDTQYF TGCAGCGAGGCAAAGCGGGAGGGGACAGATACGCAGTATTTT
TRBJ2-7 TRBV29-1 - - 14 CSVDLGGLPYEQYF TGCAGCGTTGACCTTGGGGGGCTCCCCTACGAGCAGTACTTC
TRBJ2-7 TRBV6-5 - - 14 CASKKATRVGEQYF TGTGCCAGCAAAAAAGCCACGAGGGTGGGGGAGCAGTACTTC
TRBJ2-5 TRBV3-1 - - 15 CASSQGVVRGETQYF TGTGCCAGCAGCCAAGGAGTTGTACGGGGAGAGACCCAGTACTTC
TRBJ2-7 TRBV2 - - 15 CASSEEQPVVYEQYF TGTGCCAGCAGTGAGGAACAGCCAGTGGTCTACGAGCAGTACTTC
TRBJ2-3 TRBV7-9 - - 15 CASSLDFGRGDTQYF TGTGCCAGCAGCTTAGATTTCGGGAGAGGAGATACGCAGTATTTT
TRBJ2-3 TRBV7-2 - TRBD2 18 CASSLMASGGAGTDTQYF TGTGCCAGCAGCTTAATGGCTAGCGGGGGGGCCGGCACAGATACGCAGTATTTT
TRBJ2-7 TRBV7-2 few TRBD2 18 CASSHLGRGAGGPKKQYF TGTGCCAGCAGCCATCTCGGGAGAGGAGCGGGAGGGCCTAAGAAGCAGTACTTC
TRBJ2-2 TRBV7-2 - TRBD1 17 CASSFTGQGAGTGELFF TGTGCCAGCAGCTTTACCGGACAGGGGGCGGGAACCGGGGAGCTGTTTTTT
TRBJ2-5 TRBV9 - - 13 CASSVAAEGGQYF TGTGCCAGCAGCGTAGCCGCTGAGGGGGGGCAGTACTTC
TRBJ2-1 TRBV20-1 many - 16 CSASGGIGSSYNEQFF TGCAGTGCTTCGGGCGGTATCGGGAGCTCCTACAATGAGCAGTTCTTC
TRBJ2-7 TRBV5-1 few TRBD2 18 CASSLSLAGGPLSYEQYF TGCGCCAGCAGCTTGTCGCTAGCGGGGGGCCCCTTGTCCTACGAGCAGTACTTC
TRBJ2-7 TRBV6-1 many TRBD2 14 CATLTSGRVYEQYF TGTGCCACCCTGACTAGCGGGAGGGTCTACGAGCAGTACTTC
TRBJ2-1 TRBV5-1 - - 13 CASRSVGGNEQFF TGCGCCAGCAGATCGGTAGGAGGGAATGAGCAGTTCTTC
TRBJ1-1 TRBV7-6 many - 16 CASSLTMFGANTEAFF TGTGCCAGCAGCTTAACTATGTTTGGGGCGAACACTGAAGCTTTCTTT
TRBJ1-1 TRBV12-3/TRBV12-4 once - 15 CASSLIFGAGDEAFF TGTGCCAGCAGTTTAATCTTTGGGGCGGGGGATGAAGCTTTCTTT
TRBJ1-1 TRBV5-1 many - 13 CASSSQGYTEAFF TGCGCCAGCAGCTCACAGGGTTACACTGAAGCTTTCTTT
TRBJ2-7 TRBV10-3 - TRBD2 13 CAIGGDSTYKQYF TGTGCCATCGGGGGGGACTCCACCTACAAGCAGTACTTC
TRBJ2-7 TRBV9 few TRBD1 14 CASSVAQGANEQYF TGTGCCAGCAGCGTAGCACAGGGGGCAAATGAGCAGTACTTC
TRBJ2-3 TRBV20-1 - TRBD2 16 CSASQGLAVSTDTQYF TGCAGTGCCAGCCAAGGACTAGCGGTTTCCACAGATACGCAGTATTTT
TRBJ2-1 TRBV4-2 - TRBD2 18 CASSQDARTSGTCNEQFF TGTGCCAGCAGCCAGGATGCCCGGACTAGCGGGACCTGCAATGAGCAGTTCTTC
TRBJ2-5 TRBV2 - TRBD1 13 CASVGQGRETQYF TGTGCCAGCGTTGGACAGGGGCGAGAGACCCAGTACTTC
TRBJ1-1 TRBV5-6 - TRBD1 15 CASSLRDRLNTEAFF TGTGCCAGCAGCTTGCGGGACAGACTGAACACTGAAGCTTTCTTT
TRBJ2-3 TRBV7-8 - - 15 CASSLAFGRGDTQYF TGTGCCAGCAGCTTAGCGTTCGGGCGAGGAGATACGCAGTATTTT
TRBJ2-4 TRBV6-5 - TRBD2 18 CASSYPGTSGANKNIQYF TGTGCCAGCAGTTACCCTGGGACTAGCGGAGCCAACAAAAACATTCAGTACTTC
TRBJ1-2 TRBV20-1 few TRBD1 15 CSATPRTGSSYGYTF TGCAGTGCTACCCCAAGGACAGGCTCTAGCTATGGCTACACCTTC
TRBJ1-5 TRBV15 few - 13 CATSRIENQPQHF TGTGCCACCAGCAGAATCGAGAATCAGCCCCAGCATTTT